These T cell receptor beta chains were read from a single sample in a study of naive and memory T cell subsets. TCRdb fed the 5' RACE reads into MiXCR, producing one record per CDR3 protein. The sample yields 50,000 or so distinct CDR3 sequences, under 8.5% seen once. The receptors derive from a male donor in good health. Both conserved end residues are part of each CDR3. The D gene is left open where the match is weak. Expanded clones get a size class; other rows say once, few or many, or leave the size out.

V gene: TRBV10-3; D gene: NA; clone size: few; J gene: TRBJ2-2; CDR3 DNA: TGTGCCATCAGTGAATGGTACATATCGAACACCGGGGAGCTGTTTTTT; CDR3 protein: CAISEWYISNTGELFF
V gene: TRBV29-1; D gene: NA; clone size: NA; J gene: TRBJ2-5; CDR3 DNA: TGCAGCGTCACCCTGGAGTGGGACGCTCAAGAGACCCAGTACTTC; CDR3 protein: CSVTLEWDAQETQYF
V gene: TRBV6-5; D gene: TRBD1; clone size: many; J gene: TRBJ1-2; CDR3 DNA: TGTGCCAGCAGTTACCGGGACGGGGGACAGTCTAACTATGGCTACACCTTC; CDR3 protein: CASSYRDGGQSNYGYTF
V gene: TRBV6-5; D gene: TRBD1; clone size: many; J gene: TRBJ1-1; CDR3 DNA: TGTGCCAGCAGAACCGGGACAGGGGACACTGAAGCTTTCTTT; CDR3 protein: CASRTGTGDTEAFF
V gene: TRBV29-1; D gene: NA; clone size: many; J gene: TRBJ2-3; CDR3 DNA: TGCAGCGTCCCCCTAGGGGGGAGGGGAACCGCATGGGATACGCAGTATTTT; CDR3 protein: CSVPLGGRGTAWDTQYF
V gene: TRBV5-1; D gene: NA; clone size: many; J gene: TRBJ1-1; CDR3 DNA: TGCGCCAGCAGCTTGATACCAAACCAACCTGCCTCTGGAGCTTTCTTT; CDR3 protein: CASSLIPNQPASGAFF
V gene: TRBV5-1; D gene: NA; clone size: many; J gene: TRBJ2-1; CDR3 DNA: TGCGCCAGCAGCCCGGACTCCGCTGTCGGGGAGCAGTTCTTC; CDR3 protein: CASSPDSAVGEQFF
V gene: TRBV9; D gene: NA; clone size: NA; J gene: TRBJ1-1; CDR3 DNA: TGTGCCAGCAGCGTAGGAAGCCCCCTTATGGCTGAAGCTTTCTTT; CDR3 protein: CASSVGSPLMAEAFF
V gene: TRBV12-5; D gene: NA; clone size: many; J gene: TRBJ1-3; CDR3 DNA: TGTGCTAGTGGTCACAACTCTGGAAACACCATATATTTT; CDR3 protein: CASGHNSGNTIYF
V gene: TRBV28; D gene: NA; clone size: many; J gene: TRBJ2-1; CDR3 DNA: TGTGCCAGCAGTCAGGGACAATACAATGAGCAGTTCTTC; CDR3 protein: CASSQGQYNEQFF
V gene: TRBV2; D gene: NA; clone size: many; J gene: TRBJ2-2; CDR3 DNA: TGTGCCAGCAGTGATGGGGGCGCGTTTAACACCGGGGAGCTGTTTTTT; CDR3 protein: CASSDGGAFNTGELFF
V gene: TRBV30; D gene: NA; clone size: NA; J gene: TRBJ2-2; CDR3 DNA: TGTGCCTGGAGTGTACGTGACGAGCTGTTTTTT; CDR3 protein: CAWSVRDELFF
V gene: TRBV6-5; D gene: TRBD1; clone size: NA; J gene: TRBJ1-5; CDR3 DNA: TGTGCCAGCAGTTCCTACCCGGGACAGGGGCGCTATAGCAATCAGCCCCAGCATTTT; CDR3 protein: CASSSYPGQGRYSNQPQHF
V gene: TRBV6-1; D gene: NA; clone size: few; J gene: TRBJ2-2; CDR3 DNA: TGTGCCAGCAGTAGAAAATCTGATACCGGGGAGCTGTTTTTT; CDR3 protein: CASSRKSDTGELFF
V gene: TRBV9; D gene: NA; clone size: few; J gene: TRBJ2-5; CDR3 DNA: TGTGCCAGCAGCGTAGGCGTAGTGGAGACCCAGTACTTC; CDR3 protein: CASSVGVVETQYF
V gene: TRBV6-5; D gene: NA; clone size: few; J gene: TRBJ1-6; CDR3 DNA: TGTGCCAGCCGACGGGGGAGTCAGGGTTATAATTCACCCCTCCACTTT; CDR3 protein: CASRRGSQGYNSPLHF
V gene: TRBV6-4; D gene: NA; clone size: many; J gene: TRBJ1-5; CDR3 DNA: TGTGCCATTTCCTCGGGGCCAATCGACAAAAATAGCAATCAGCCCCAGCATTTT; CDR3 protein: CAISSGPIDKNSNQPQHF
V gene: TRBV6-5; D gene: TRBD1; clone size: many; J gene: TRBJ1-2; CDR3 DNA: TGTGCCAGCAGGCGGGACAGGGCGGATGGCTACACCTTC; CDR3 protein: CASRRDRADGYTF
V gene: TRBV5-8; D gene: NA; clone size: many; J gene: TRBJ2-3; CDR3 DNA: TGTGCCAGCAGCTTGGCAAGTGGCGGCACAGATACGCAGTATTTT; CDR3 protein: CASSLASGGTDTQYF
V gene: TRBV29-1; D gene: NA; clone size: few; J gene: TRBJ1-5; CDR3 DNA: TGCAGCGTTGAAGTAGGGCAGGAGTATAGCAATCAGCCCCAGCATTTT; CDR3 protein: CSVEVGQEYSNQPQHF
V gene: TRBV6-1; D gene: TRBD2; clone size: NA; J gene: TRBJ2-7; CDR3 DNA: TGTGCCAGCTTAGCGGGATCCTACGAGCAGTACTTC; CDR3 protein: CASLAGSYEQYF
V gene: TRBV6-6; D gene: NA; clone size: many; J gene: TRBJ2-1; CDR3 DNA: TGTGCCAGCAGTTCTCTTGGGGCAGGCCAAGGTGGGGTCTACAATGAGCAGTTCTTC; CDR3 protein: CASSSLGAGQGGVYNEQFF
V gene: TRBV28; D gene: NA; clone size: many; J gene: TRBJ2-7; CDR3 DNA: TGTGCCAGCAGTACCTTTGACGAGCAGTACTTC; CDR3 protein: CASSTFDEQYF
V gene: TRBV7-9; D gene: TRBD1; clone size: NA; J gene: TRBJ2-5; CDR3 DNA: TGTGCCAGCAGCTTAACCCCCGGGACAGGGATTCAAGAGACCCAGTACTTC; CDR3 protein: CASSLTPGTGIQETQYF
V gene: TRBV6-5; D gene: TRBD2; clone size: few; J gene: TRBJ2-4; CDR3 DNA: TGTGCCAGCAGTCCTCGACTAGCGGGGGCCAAAAACATTCAGTACTTC; CDR3 protein: CASSPRLAGAKNIQYF
V gene: TRBV29-1; D gene: TRBD1; clone size: many; J gene: TRBJ2-7; CDR3 DNA: TGCAGCGTTGAAGATCTAGTAAGTCTCGGGACAGGGATCTACGAGCAGTACTTC; CDR3 protein: CSVEDLVSLGTGIYEQYF
V gene: TRBV4-1; D gene: TRBD2; clone size: few; J gene: TRBJ2-7; CDR3 DNA: TGCGCCAGCAGCCAAGGAGTAGCGGGAACGGGCGAGCAGTACTTC; CDR3 protein: CASSQGVAGTGEQYF
V gene: TRBV10-2; D gene: TRBD1; clone size: NA; J gene: TRBJ1-5; CDR3 DNA: TGCGCCAGCAGTGCGGGACAGGGGGATTTTCAGCCCCAGCATTTT; CDR3 protein: CASSAGQGDFQPQHF